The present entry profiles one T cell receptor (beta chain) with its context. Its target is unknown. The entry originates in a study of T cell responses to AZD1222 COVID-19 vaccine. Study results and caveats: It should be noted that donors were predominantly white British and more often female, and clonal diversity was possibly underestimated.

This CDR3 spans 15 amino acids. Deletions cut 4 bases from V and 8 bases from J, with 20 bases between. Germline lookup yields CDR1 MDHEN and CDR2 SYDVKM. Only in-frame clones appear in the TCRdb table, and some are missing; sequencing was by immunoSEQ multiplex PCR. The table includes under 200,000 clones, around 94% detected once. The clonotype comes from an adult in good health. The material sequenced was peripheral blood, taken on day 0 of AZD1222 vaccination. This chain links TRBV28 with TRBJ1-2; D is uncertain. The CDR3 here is CASSSSLLVPGGYTF. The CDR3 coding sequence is TGTGCCAGCAGTTCCTCCCTTTTGGTCCCGGGGGGCTACACCTTC.